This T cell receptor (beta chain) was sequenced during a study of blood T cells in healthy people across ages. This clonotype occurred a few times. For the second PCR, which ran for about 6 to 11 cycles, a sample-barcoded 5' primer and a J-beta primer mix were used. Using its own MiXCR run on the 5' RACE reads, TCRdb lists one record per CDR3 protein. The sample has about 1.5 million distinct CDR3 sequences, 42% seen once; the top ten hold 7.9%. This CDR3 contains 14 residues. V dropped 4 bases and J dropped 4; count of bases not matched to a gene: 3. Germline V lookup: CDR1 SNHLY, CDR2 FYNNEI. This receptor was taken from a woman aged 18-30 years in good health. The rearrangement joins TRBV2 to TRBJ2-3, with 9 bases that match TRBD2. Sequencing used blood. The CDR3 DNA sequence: TGTGCCAGCAGTGGAGCGGGAGGACCAGATACGCAGTATTTT. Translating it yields CASSGAGGPDTQYF. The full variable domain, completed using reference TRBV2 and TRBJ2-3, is EPEVTQTPSHQVTQMGQEVILRCVPISNHLYFYWYRQILGQKVEFLVSFYNNEISEKSEIFDDQFSVERPDGSNFTLKIRSTKLEDSAMYFCASSGAGGPDTQYFGPGTRLTVL.